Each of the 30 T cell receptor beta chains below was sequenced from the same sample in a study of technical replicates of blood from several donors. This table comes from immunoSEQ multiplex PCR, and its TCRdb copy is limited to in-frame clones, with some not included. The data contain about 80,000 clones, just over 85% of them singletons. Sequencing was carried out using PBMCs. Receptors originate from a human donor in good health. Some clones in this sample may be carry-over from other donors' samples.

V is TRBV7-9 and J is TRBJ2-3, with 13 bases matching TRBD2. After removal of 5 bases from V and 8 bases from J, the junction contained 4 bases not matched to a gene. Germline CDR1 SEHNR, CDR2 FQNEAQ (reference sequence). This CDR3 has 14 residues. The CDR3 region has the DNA TGTGCCAGCAGCGGACTAGCGGGGGCGGGTACGCAGTATTTT. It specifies CASSGLAGAGTQYF.

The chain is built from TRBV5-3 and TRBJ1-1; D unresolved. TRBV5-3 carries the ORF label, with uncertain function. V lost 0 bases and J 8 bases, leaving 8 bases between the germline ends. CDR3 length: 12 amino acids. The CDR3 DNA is TGTGCCAGAAGCTTGGGGGCCAAAGAAGCTTTCTTT. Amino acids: CARSLGAKEAFF.

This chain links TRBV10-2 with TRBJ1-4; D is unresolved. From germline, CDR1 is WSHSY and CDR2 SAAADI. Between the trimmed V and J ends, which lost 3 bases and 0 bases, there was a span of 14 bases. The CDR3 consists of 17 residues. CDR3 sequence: CASSDPPLGATNEKLFF. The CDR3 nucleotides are TGCGCCAGCAGTGACCCCCCCCTAGGTGCAACTAATGAAAAACTGTTTTTT.

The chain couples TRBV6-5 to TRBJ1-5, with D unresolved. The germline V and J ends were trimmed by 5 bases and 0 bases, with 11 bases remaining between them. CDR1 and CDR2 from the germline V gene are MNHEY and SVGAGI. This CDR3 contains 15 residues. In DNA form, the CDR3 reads TGTGCCAGCAGTCTCCGGGGTTATAGCAATCAGCCCCAGCATTTT. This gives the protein CASSLRGYSNQPQHF.

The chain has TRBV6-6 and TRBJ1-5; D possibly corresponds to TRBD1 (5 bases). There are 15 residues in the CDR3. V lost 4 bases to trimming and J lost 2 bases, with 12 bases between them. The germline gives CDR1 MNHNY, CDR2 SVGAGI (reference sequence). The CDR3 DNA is TGTGCCAGCAGTTCCCCGGCGGGGGGCAATCAGCCCCAGCATTTT. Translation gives CASSSPAGGNQPQHF.

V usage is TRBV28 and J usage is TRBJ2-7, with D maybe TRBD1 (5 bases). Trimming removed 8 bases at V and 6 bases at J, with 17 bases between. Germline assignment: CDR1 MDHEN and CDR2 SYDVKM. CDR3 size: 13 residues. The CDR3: CASLGGAGTEQYF. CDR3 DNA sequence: TGTGCCAGCCTCGGTGGGGCAGGTACCGAGCAGTACTTC.

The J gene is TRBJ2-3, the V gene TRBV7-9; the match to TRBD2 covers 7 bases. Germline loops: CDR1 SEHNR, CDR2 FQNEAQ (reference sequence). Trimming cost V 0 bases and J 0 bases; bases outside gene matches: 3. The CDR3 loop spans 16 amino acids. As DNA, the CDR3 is TGTGCCAGCAGCTTAGCCAGGCGGGAGAGCACAGATACGCAGTATTTT. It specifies CASSLARRESTDTQYF.

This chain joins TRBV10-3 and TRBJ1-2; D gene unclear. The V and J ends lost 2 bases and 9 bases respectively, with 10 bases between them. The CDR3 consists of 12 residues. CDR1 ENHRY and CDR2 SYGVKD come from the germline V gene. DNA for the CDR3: TGTGCCATCAGTGAGACGGGGAAGAGCTACACCTTC. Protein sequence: CAISETGKSYTF.

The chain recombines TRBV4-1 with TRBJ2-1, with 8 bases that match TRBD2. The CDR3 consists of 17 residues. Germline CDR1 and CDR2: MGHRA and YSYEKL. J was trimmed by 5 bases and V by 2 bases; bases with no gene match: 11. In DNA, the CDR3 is TGCGCCAGCAGCCAAACGTCCAGGCTAGCGGGCAACAATGAGCAGTTCTTC. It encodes CASSQTSRLAGNNEQFF.

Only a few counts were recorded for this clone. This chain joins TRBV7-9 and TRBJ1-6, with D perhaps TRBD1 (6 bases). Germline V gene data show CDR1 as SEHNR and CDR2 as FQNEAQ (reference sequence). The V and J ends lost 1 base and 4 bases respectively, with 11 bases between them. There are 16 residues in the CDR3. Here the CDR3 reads CASSLGGQTYNSPLHF. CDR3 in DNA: TGTGCCAGCAGCTTAGGAGGACAGACTTATAATTCACCCCTCCACTTT.

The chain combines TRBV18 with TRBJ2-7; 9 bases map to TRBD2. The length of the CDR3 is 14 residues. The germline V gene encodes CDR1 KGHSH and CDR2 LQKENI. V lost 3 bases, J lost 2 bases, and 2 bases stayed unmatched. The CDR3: CASSPPSGAYEQYF. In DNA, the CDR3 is TGTGCCAGCTCACCCCCTAGCGGGGCCTACGAGCAGTACTTC.

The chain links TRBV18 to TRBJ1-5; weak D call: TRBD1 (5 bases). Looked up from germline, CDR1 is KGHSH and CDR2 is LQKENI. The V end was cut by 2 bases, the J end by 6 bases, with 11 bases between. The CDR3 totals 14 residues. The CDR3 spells CASSPGDGGQPQHF. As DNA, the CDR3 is TGTGCCAGCTCACCAGGGGACGGGGGTCAGCCCCAGCATTTT.

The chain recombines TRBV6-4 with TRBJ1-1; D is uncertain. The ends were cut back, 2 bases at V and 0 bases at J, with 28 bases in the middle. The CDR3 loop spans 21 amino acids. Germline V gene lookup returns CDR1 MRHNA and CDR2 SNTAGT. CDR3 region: CASSDPTYRLWAPWVNTEAFF. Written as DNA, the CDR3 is TGTGCCAGCAGTGACCCCACTTACCGACTATGGGCACCTTGGGTGAACACTGAAGCTTTCTTT.

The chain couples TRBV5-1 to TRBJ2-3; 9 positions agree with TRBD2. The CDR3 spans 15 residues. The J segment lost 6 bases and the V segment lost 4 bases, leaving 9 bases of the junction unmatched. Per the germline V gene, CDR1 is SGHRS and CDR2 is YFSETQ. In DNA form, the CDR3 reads TGCGCCAGCAGCGGGCAGCGGGGGGTTCATGATACGCAGTATTTT. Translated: CASSGQRGVHDTQYF.

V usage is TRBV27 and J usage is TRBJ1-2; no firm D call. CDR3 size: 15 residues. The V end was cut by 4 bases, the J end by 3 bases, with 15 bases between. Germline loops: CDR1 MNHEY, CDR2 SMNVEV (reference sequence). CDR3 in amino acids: CASSSPARGDYGYTF. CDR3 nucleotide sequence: TGTGCCAGCAGTTCGCCGGCGCGGGGAGACTATGGCTACACCTTC.

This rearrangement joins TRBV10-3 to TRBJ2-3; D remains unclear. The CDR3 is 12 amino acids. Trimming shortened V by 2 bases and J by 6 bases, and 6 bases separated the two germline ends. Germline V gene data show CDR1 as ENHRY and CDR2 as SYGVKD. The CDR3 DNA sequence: TGTGCCATCAGTGAGGAGGAGGATACGCAGTATTTT. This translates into CAISEEEDTQYF.

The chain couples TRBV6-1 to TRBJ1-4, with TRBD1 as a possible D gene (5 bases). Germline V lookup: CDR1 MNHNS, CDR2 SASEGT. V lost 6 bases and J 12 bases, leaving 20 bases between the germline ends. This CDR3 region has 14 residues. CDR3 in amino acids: CASRRRDGWEELFF. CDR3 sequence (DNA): TGTGCCAGCAGACGAAGGGACGGGTGGGAGGAACTGTTTTTT.

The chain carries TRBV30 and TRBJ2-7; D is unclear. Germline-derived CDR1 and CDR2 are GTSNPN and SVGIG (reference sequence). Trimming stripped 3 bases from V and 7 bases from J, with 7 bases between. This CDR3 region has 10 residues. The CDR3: CAWSEEEQYF. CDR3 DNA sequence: TGTGCCTGGAGCGAGGAGGAGCAGTACTTC.

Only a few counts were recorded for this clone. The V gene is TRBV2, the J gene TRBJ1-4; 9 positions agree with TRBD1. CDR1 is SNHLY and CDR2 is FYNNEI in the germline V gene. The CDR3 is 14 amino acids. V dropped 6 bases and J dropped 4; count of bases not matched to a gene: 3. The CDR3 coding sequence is TGTGCCAGCAGGGGGACAGGGTTTAATGAAAAACTGTTTTTT. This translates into CASRGTGFNEKLFF.

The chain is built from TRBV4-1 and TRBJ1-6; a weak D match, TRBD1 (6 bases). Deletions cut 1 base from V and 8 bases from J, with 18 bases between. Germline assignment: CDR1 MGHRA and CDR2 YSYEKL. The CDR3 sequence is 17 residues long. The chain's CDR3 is CASSQAEQGKSHSPLHF. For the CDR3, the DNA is TGCGCCAGCAGCCAAGCAGAACAGGGTAAGAGTCATTCACCCCTCCACTTT.

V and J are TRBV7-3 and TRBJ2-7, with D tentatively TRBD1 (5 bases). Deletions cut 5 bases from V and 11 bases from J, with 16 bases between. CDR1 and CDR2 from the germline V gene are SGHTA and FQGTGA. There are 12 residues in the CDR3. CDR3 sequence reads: CASSLPGRQKYF. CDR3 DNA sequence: TGTGCCAGCAGCCTACCAGGGCGCCAGAAGTACTTC.

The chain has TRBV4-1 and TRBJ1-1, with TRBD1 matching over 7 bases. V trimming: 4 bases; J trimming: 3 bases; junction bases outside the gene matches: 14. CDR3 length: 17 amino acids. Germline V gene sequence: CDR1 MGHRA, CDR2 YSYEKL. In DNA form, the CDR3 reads TGCGCCAGCAGCCTAAGATCGACCGGACAGGATCACACTGAAGCTTTCTTT. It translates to CASSLRSTGQDHTEAFF.

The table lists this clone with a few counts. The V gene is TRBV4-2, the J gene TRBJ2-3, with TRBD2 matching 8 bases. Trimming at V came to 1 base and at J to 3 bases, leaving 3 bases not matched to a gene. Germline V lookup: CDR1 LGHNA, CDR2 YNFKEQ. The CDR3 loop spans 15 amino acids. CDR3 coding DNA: TGTGCCAGCAGCCAAGCGGGAGGGCCGACAGATACGCAGTATTTT. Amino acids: CASSQAGGPTDTQYF.

CDR3 nucleotides: TGCGCCAGCAGCCAAGATGTAGCGGGAAATTACAATGAGCAGTTCTTC. It is translated as CASSQDVAGNYNEQFF. J is TRBJ2-1 and V is TRBV4-3; 8 bases fit TRBD2. V lost 0 bases, J lost 4 bases, and 5 bases stayed unmatched. This CDR3 comprises 16 residues. Germline assignment: CDR1 LGHNA and CDR2 YSLEER.

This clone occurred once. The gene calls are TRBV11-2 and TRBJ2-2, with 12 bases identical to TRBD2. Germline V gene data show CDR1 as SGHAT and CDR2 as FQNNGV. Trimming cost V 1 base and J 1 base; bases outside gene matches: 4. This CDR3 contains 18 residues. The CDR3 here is CASSLVTSGGRNTGELFF. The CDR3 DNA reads TGTGCCAGCAGCTTAGTGACTAGCGGGGGCCGGAACACCGGGGAGCTGTTTTTT.

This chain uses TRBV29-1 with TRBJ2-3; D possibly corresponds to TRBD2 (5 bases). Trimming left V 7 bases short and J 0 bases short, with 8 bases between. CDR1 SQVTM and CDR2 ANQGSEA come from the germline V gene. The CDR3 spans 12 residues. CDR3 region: CSGRDSTDTQYF. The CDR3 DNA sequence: TGCAGCGGTCGGGATAGCACAGATACGCAGTATTTT.

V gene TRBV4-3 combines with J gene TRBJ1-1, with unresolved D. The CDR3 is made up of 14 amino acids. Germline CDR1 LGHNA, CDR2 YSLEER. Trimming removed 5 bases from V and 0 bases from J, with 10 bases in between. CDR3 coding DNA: TGCGCCAGCAGCTTTAGCGTCATGAACACTGAAGCTTTCTTT. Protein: CASSFSVMNTEAFF.

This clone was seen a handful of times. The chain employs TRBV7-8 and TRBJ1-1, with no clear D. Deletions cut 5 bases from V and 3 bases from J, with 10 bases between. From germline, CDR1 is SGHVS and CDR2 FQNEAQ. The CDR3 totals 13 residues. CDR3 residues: CASSLDGDTEAFF. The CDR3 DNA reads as TGTGCCAGCAGCCTCGACGGGGACACTGAAGCTTTCTTT.

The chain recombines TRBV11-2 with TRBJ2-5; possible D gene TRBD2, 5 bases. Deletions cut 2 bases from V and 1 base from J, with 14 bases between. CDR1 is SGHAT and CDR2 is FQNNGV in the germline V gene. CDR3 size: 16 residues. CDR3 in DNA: TGTGCCAGCAGCTTAAAGTGGGCGGGCTTCCAAGAGACCCAGTACTTC. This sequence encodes CASSLKWAGFQETQYF. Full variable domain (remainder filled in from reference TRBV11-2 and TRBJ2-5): EAGVAQSPRYKIIEKRQSVAFWCNPISGHATLYWYQQILGQGPKLLIQFQNNGVVDDSQLPKDRFSAERLKGVDSTLKIQPAKLEDSAVYLCASSLKWAGFQETQYFGPGTRLLVL.

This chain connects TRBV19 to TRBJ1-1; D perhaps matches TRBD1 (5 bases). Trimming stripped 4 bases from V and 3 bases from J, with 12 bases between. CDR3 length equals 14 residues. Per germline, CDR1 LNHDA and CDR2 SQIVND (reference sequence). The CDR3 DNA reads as TGTGCCAGTAGTAGGGCCAGCAGGGACACTGAAGCTTTCTTT. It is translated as CASSRASRDTEAFF.